Below, 27 T cell receptor beta chains from the same sample are listed, as sequenced in a study of blood T cell repertoires in COVID-19. Here immunoSEQ multiplex PCR was the method, and the copy in TCRdb shows in-frame clones only, minus some. The sample has about 120,000 clones; approximately 87% are singletons. The specimen sequenced was peripheral blood. The receptors derive from a woman aged 45-65 years with acute or convalescent COVID-19.

CDR3 loop: CAVSVNAGAGETQYF. CDR3 nucleotides: TGTGCCGTCTCGGTCAATGCGGGAGCCGGAGAGACCCAGTACTTC. The genes are TRBV7-2 and TRBJ2-5, with TRBD2 matching over 7 bases. The CDR3 is made up of 15 amino acids. The V gene end was trimmed by 11 bases and the J gene end by 4 bases; junction bases not matched to a gene: 16. The germline gives CDR1 SGHTA, CDR2 FQGNSA.

This chain joins TRBV19 and TRBJ1-5; D is perhaps TRBD1 (6 bases). Trimming stripped 3 bases from V and 7 bases from J, with 10 bases between. This CDR3 comprises 13 residues. Germline CDR1 reads LNHDA; CDR2 reads SQIVND (reference sequence). As DNA, the CDR3 is TGTGCCAGTAGTATTGGGGGCCCGCAGCCCCAGCATTTT. It codes for CASSIGGPQPQHF.

The rearrangement links TRBV9 to TRBJ1-2; a weak D match, TRBD1 (5 bases). There are 13 residues in the CDR3. Looked up from germline, CDR1 is SGDLS and CDR2 is YYNGEE. The germline V and J ends were trimmed by 1 base and 8 bases, with 12 bases remaining between them. CDR3 residues: CASSVWEGPGYTF. As DNA, the CDR3 is TGTGCCAGCAGCGTATGGGAGGGACCCGGCTACACCTTC.

The chain recombines TRBV29-1 with TRBJ1-1; 8 bases match TRBD1. CDR1 is SQVTM and CDR2 is ANQGSEA in the germline V gene. There are 13 residues in the CDR3. V trimming: 4 bases; J trimming: 2 bases; junction bases outside the gene matches: 3. CDR3 amino acids: CSVGQGKNTEAFF. CDR3 sequence (DNA): TGCAGCGTTGGACAGGGGAAAAACACTGAAGCTTTCTTT.

This sequence joins TRBV4-3 and TRBJ2-1; TRBD2 aligns across 10 bases. Trimming cost V 0 bases and J 9 bases; bases outside gene matches: 8. The CDR3 spans 16 residues. CDR1 is LGHNA, CDR2 YSLEER, per germline. CDR3 DNA: TGCGCCAGCAGCCAAGATATGCTAGCGGGAGTGGGTGAGCAGTTCTTC. Protein product: CASSQDMLAGVGEQFF.

The chain is built from TRBV7-2 and TRBJ2-2; no clear D gene. Germline V gene lookup returns CDR1 SGHTA and CDR2 FQGNSA. Trimming took 7 bases from V and 6 from J, leaving 12 bases between them. The CDR3 is made up of 13 amino acids. The CDR3 loop reads CASTQKVAGELFF. Written as DNA, the CDR3 is TGTGCCAGCACCCAGAAAGTCGCCGGGGAGCTGTTTTTT.

This sequence joins TRBV11-3 and TRBJ1-1; D is uncertain. The CDR3 sequence is 16 residues long. V lost 5 bases and J lost 2, with 18 bases in between. CDR1 is SGHNT and CDR2 is YENEEA in the germline V gene. In DNA, the CDR3 is TGTGCCAGCAGCCCCCCCCGTGTAGCCCAAAACACTGAAGCTTTCTTT. This gives the protein CASSPPRVAQNTEAFF.

With respect to this clone: At one end, the junction sequence differs from germline, possibly due to a read error. Other DNA sequences from this sample encode an identical CDR3 as well. This chain joins TRBV15 and TRBJ2-1; 11 positions match TRBD2. CDR1 and CDR2 (germline): LNHNV, YYDKDF (reference sequence). The CDR3 is made up of 17 amino acids. CDR3 sequence: CATSRTPGLAAYNEQFF. The CDR3 coding sequence is TGTGCCACCAGCAGGACACCGGGACTAGCGGCCTACAATGAACAGTTCTTC.

The V call is TRBV19, the J call TRBJ1-5; 7 positions match TRBD1. CDR1 is LNHDA and CDR2 is SQIVND in the germline V gene (reference sequence). J lost 7 bases, V lost 3 bases, and 6 bases had no gene match. CDR3 length: 14 amino acids. The CDR3 region is CASSIPQGRQPQHF. The CDR3 bases are TGTGCCAGTAGTATCCCACAGGGGCGGCAGCCCCAGCATTTT.

The CDR3 DNA reads as TGTGCCAGCAGCCTGGGGGCTAAACTATACAATGAGCAGTTCTTC. Protein sequence: CASSLGAKLYNEQFF. V is TRBV7-3 and J is TRBJ2-1; D possibly corresponds to TRBD1 (6 bases). The CDR3 covers 15 residues. V lost 5 bases to trimming and J lost 4 bases, with 15 bases between them. Germline CDR1 is SGHTA and CDR2 is FQGTGA.

This clone was detected once. The rearrangement joins TRBV18 to TRBJ1-2; the D is unclear. Trimming stripped 4 bases from V and 1 base from J, with 7 bases between. Germline CDR1 KGHSH, CDR2 LQKENI. This CDR3 is 13 amino acids long. The CDR3 DNA follows: TGTGCCAGCTCACTAACAGATAACTATGGCTACACCTTC. Translated, it gives CASSLTDNYGYTF.

This sequence joins TRBV7-2 and TRBJ2-7, with D unclear. Between the trimmed V and J ends, which lost 1 base and 7 bases, there was a span of 11 bases. Per the germline V gene, CDR1 is SGHTA and CDR2 is FQGNSA. CDR3 length equals 13 residues. CDR3 protein: CASSLDGVREQYF. The CDR3, as DNA: TGTGCCAGCAGCTTAGATGGCGTGAGGGAGCAGTACTTC.

This clone was observed a few times. The chain uses TRBV30 and TRBJ2-7, with a tentative D call TRBD1 (6 bases). Germline V gene sequence: CDR1 GTSNPN, CDR2 SVGIG (reference sequence). There are 15 residues in the CDR3. V was trimmed by 1 base and J by 4 bases, leaving 17 bases between them. CDR3 sequence: CAWSARGAGVYEQYF. Written as DNA, the CDR3 is TGTGCCTGGAGTGCCCGCGGAGCAGGGGTGTACGAGCAGTACTTC.

The CDR3: CASSPEGRALYNEQFF. The CDR3 DNA reads TGCGCCAGCAGCCCGGAGGGCAGGGCCCTTTACAATGAGCAGTTCTTC. The gene calls are TRBV5-1 and TRBJ2-1, with a tentative D call TRBD2 (6 bases). The CDR3 contains 16 residues. Per the germline V gene, CDR1 is SGHRS and CDR2 is YFSETQ. Trimming removed 4 bases at V and 4 bases at J, with 18 bases between.

Only a few counts were recorded for this clone. The rearrangement joins TRBV19 to TRBJ2-7; TRBD2 aligns across 13 bases. V was clipped by 5 bases and J by 1 base; unmatched bases: 5. The CDR3 extends over 16 amino acids. The germline V gene encodes CDR1 LNHDA and CDR2 SQIVND (reference sequence). Here the CDR3 reads CASSSRTSGSSYEQYF. CDR3 in DNA: TGTGCCAGTAGTTCTCGGACTAGCGGGAGTTCCTACGAGCAGTACTTC.

The J gene is TRBJ1-5, the V gene TRBV6-2 or TRBV6-3; weak D call: TRBD1 (6 bases). Germline V gene sequence: CDR1 MNHEY, CDR2 SVGEGT. Trimming took 4 bases from V and 3 from J, leaving 10 bases between them. The length of the CDR3 is 14 residues. The CDR3 region has the DNA TGTGCCAGCAGTTCCCAGGGGTACAATCAGCCCCAGCATTTT. Its translation is CASSSQGYNQPQHF.

The chain uses TRBV10-3 and TRBJ2-2, with a tentative D call TRBD1 (6 bases). From germline, CDR1 is ENHRY and CDR2 SYGVKD. This CDR3 region has 13 residues. Trimming stripped 7 bases from V and 5 bases from J, with 11 bases between. The CDR3, as DNA: TGTGCCATCAACCAGGGGAAGACCGGGGAGCTGTTTTTT. Translating gives CAINQGKTGELFF.

This clone was recorded only once. DNA for the CDR3: TGCGCCAGCAGCTCGGGACAGAACTATGGCTACACCTTC. It specifies CASSSGQNYGYTF. The V and J genes are TRBV5-1 and TRBJ1-2, with 7 bases matching TRBD1. After removal of 3 bases from V and 2 bases from J, the junction contained 1 base not matched to a gene. CDR1 SGHRS and CDR2 YFSETQ come from the germline V gene. This CDR3 contains 13 residues.

V and J are TRBV4-3 and TRBJ1-2; no clear D. Germline V gene data show CDR1 as LGHNA and CDR2 as YSLEER. The CDR3 length is 15 residues. Trimming removed 0 bases at V and 2 bases at J, with 10 bases between. The DNA of the CDR3 is TGCGCCAGCAGCCAAGACACCTGGGCAAACTATGGCTACACCTTC. Its protein product is CASSQDTWANYGYTF.

The J gene is TRBJ2-7, the V gene TRBV12-1; TRBD1 is the table's D call, not checked against the DNA. TRBV12-1 is a listed pseudogene. The CDR3 is made up of 16 amino acids. The CDR3 is CASSFFPTVHSYEQYF. The DNA for the CDR3 is TGTGCCAGCAGCTTTTTCCCGACAGTACACTCCTACGAGCAGTACTTC.

The chain joins TRBV11-2 to TRBJ1-2; D possibly corresponds to TRBD1 (5 bases). V gave up 8 bases and J gave up 3 bases, with 16 bases separating them. Germline assignment: CDR1 SGHAT and CDR2 FQNNGV. The CDR3 totals 14 residues. The chain's CDR3 is CASHDKGLDYGYTF. The DNA for the CDR3 is TGTGCCAGCCACGACAAGGGGCTGGACTATGGCTACACCTTC.

This chain uses TRBV12-3 or TRBV12-4 with TRBJ2-4, with D perhaps given as TRBD1 or TRBD2 (7 bases each). Trimming took off 8 bases at V and 9 bases at J, with 17 bases between the two ends. The CDR3 is made up of 13 amino acids. The CDR3 here is CASGLGGGSIQYF. Written as DNA, the CDR3 is TGTGCCAGCGGATTAGGGGGCGGGAGCATTCAGTACTTC.

The chain links TRBV2 to TRBJ2-5; no clear D. This CDR3 has 14 residues. V was shortened by 5 bases and J by 5 bases, with 15 bases between the two germline ends. The germline gives CDR1 SNHLY, CDR2 FYNNEI. CDR3 sequence (DNA): TGTGCCAGCAGTAGGTCCCTAGGCGTGGAGACCCAGTACTTC. Encoded protein: CASSRSLGVETQYF.

The rearrangement uses TRBV7-2 and TRBJ1-1; D unresolved. This CDR3 region has 14 residues. Germline V gene data show CDR1 as SGHTA and CDR2 as FQGNSA. Trimming cost V 1 base and J 5 bases, with 11 bases left between them. CDR3 bases: TGTGCCAGCAGCTTAGGGCTGGGCGGGACTGAAGCTTTCTTT. This sequence encodes CASSLGLGGTEAFF.

This rearrangement joins TRBV21-1 to TRBJ2-1; the D segment call TRBD2 is taken from the table without a DNA check. TRBV21-1 is deemed a pseudogene. CDR3 size: 18 residues. The DNA of the CDR3 is TGTGCCAGCAGCAAAGTTCCCCTTAGCGGGGGAATTATCAATGAGCAGTTCTTC. Amino acids: CASSKVPLSGGIINEQFF.

V usage is TRBV6-2 or TRBV6-3 and J usage is TRBJ2-7; weak D call: TRBD2 (7 bases). Trimming removed 5 bases at V and 1 base at J, with 30 bases between. Germline V lookup: CDR1 MNHEY, CDR2 SVGEGT. The length of the CDR3 is 20 residues. The CDR3 here is CASSTPRGARITTGSYEQYF. In DNA form, the CDR3 reads TGTGCCAGCAGTACGCCCCGGGGGGCTAGAATCACAACGGGGTCCTACGAGCAGTACTTC.

This chain connects TRBV6-5 to TRBJ1-2; D is undetermined. The ends were cut back, 8 bases at V and 0 bases at J, with 13 bases in the middle. CDR3 size: 14 residues. Germline V gives CDR1 MNHEY, CDR2 SVGAGI. The CDR3 DNA reads TGTGCCAGCCGTACCAGTGGGCCTAACTATGGCTACACCTTC. Protein product: CASRTSGPNYGYTF.